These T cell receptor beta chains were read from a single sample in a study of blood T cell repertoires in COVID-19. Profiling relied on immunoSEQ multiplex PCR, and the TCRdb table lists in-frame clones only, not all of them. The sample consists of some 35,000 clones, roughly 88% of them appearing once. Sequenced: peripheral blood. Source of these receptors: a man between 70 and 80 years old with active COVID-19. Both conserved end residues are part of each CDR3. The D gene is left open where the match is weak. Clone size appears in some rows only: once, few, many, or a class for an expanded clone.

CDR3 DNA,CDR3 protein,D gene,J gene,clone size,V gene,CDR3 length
TGTGCCAGTAGTGGACAGAGTGGCAATCAGCCCCAGCATTTT,CASSGQSGNQPQHF,NA,TRBJ1-5,NA,TRBV19,14
TGCAGTGCTAGTCACATATCAAACTATGGCTACACCTTC,CSASHISNYGYTF,NA,TRBJ1-2,many,TRBV20-1,13
TGTGCCAGCAGCTTAACAGGGCACTCTGGAAACACCATATATTTT,CASSLTGHSGNTIYF,NA,TRBJ1-3,NA,TRBV7-9,15
TGCGCCAGCAGCCCGCCGGGACTGGAATACGAGCAGTACTTC,CASSPPGLEYEQYF,NA,TRBJ2-7,NA,TRBV5-1,14
TGTGCCAGCAGTTCCCTTGGAGGGGCAGAGACCCAGTACTTC,CASSSLGGAETQYF,NA,TRBJ2-5,NA,TRBV6-2/TRBV6-3,14
TGTGCCAGCAGTGGTCCGCCGGAGAAGCAGTACTTC,CASSGPPEKQYF,NA,TRBJ2-7,NA,TRBV6-2/TRBV6-3,12
TGTGCCAGCAGCCTCTCCGGACAGGGGGCTAACTATGGCTACACCTTC,CASSLSGQGANYGYTF,TRBD1,TRBJ1-2,NA,TRBV7-2,16
TGTGCCACCAGTGACTCGTCAGGGGGCCACGAGCAGTACTTC,CATSDSSGGHEQYF,TRBD1,TRBJ2-7,once,TRBV24-1,14
TGTGCCAGCAGTTTATATGCGGGAGACGGCTACGAGCAGTACTTC,CASSLYAGDGYEQYF,TRBD2,TRBJ2-7,NA,TRBV27,15
TGTGCCAGCAGCTGGGGGTGGGGGACAGATAACACTGAAGCTTTCTTT,CASSWGWGTDNTEAFF,TRBD1,TRBJ1-1,NA,TRBV5-4,16
TGTGCCAGCCCCCTAACCGGTTTCCTCGCAGATACGCAGTATTTT,CASPLTGFLADTQYF,NA,TRBJ2-3,NA,TRBV27,15
TGTGCCAGCAGCCCCGGACAGGGGGCACGCGGCTATGGCTACACCTTC,CASSPGQGARGYGYTF,TRBD1,TRBJ1-2,once,TRBV5-6,16